Below, one TCR beta chain is given with its context. Its antigen is undetermined. The data stem from a study of cytomegalovirus exposure and HLA in healthy donors. About the research overall: Drawn from HLA-typed donors, approximately 85 million unique TCRs were held in an early data release. Whole-study findings and limits: An analysis was carried out at a later point. It showed that HLA-associated TCR beta chains were more clonally expanded than equally common non-associated chains. There were a few CMV-associated chains whose specificity for CMV antigens was confirmed in vitro.

Vbeta (60) and Jbeta (13) primers were used in the PCR. Profiled with immunoSEQ multiplex PCR; TCRdb holds only in-frame clones, not every one. Counted here are around 59,000 clones, roughly 80% occurring once; the ten biggest clones make up under 5%. Germline-derived CDR1 and CDR2 are MNHEY and SMNVEV (reference sequence). The CDR3 covers 13 residues. Trimming took 6 bases from V and 5 from J, leaving 13 bases between them. The chain couples TRBV27 to TRBJ1-1; D uncertain. The specimen sequenced was PBMCs. The sequence derives from a woman in her thirties or forties in good health and CMV-seronegative. CDR3 DNA sequence: TGTGCCAGCAGCTCCTTAGTCTGGACTGAAGCTTTCTTT. Amino acids: CASSSLVWTEAFF.